This entry concerns a single TCR beta chain. The germline CDR1 and CDR2 sequences are MNHEY and SMNVEV (reference sequence). Trimming stripped 9 bases from V and 1 base from J, with 21 bases between. This CDR3 contains 16 residues. Seattle's cohort entered during active infection and was followed longitudinally. The sample is drawn from a study of blood T cell repertoires in COVID-19. Study as a whole: Nucleic acid was either cDNA or gDNA, and it came from T cells, B-cell-depleted T cells, or PBMCs.

Authors' methods: Researchers report that nucleated cell counts were estimated from reference gene primer amplification. Produced via immunoSEQ multiplex PCR; TCRdb's table is partial and in-frame only. The DNA gave D and trimming, while V, J and clone size come from that table. The sample has about 180,000 clones, around 80% seen once. This TCR was sampled from a woman in her 40s with COVID-19, enrolled during active disease. The rearrangement links TRBV27 to TRBJ1-1; D is perhaps TRBD1 (6 bases). What was sequenced was peripheral blood. The CDR3 here is CASREPGVRGNTEAFF. The CDR3 nucleotides read TGTGCCAGTAGAGAGCCAGGGGTAAGAGGGAACACTGAAGCTTTCTTT.